The clone carrying this TCR beta chain was seen a few times. This entry belongs to a study of patients and donors after allogeneic stem cell transplantation. The CDR3 covers 12 residues. Trimming removed 4 bases at V and 12 bases at J, with 13 bases between. The V gene's germline CDR1 is MNHEY and CDR2 SMNVEV (reference sequence). TCRdb recomputed calls from the RT-PCR reads with MiXCR, one row per CDR3 protein. The sample includes 80,000 to 90,000 distinct CDR3 sequences, roughly 48% of them seen just once. Material for sequencing was blood, either unsorted or a sorted T cell fraction (not recorded which). J is TRBJ1-5 and V is TRBV27, with unresolved D. The receptor's source is a human donor who was either an allogeneic HSCT recipient or a stem cell or donor lymphocyte infusion donor (not recorded which). It is not recorded whose cells these are; they may come from a transplant donor. The DNA of the CDR3 is TGTGCCAGCAGTTCAGACCTACAAGTCCAGCATTTT. Amino acids: CASSSDLQVQHF.